What follows are 21 T cell receptor beta chains derived from one specimen sequenced in a study of blood T cell repertoires in COVID-19. Clones were sequenced by immunoSEQ multiplex PCR, and TCRdb holds only the in-frame ones, with some missing. This table holds roughly 170,000 clones, more than 75% found once. The sequencing input was peripheral blood. The receptor source for this set is a woman aged 70-85 years with COVID-19, enrolled during active disease.

The table lists this clone with a count of one. The J gene is TRBJ1-5, the V gene TRBV2; tentatively, D is TRBD1 (6 bases). The CDR3 is 14 residues long. The ends were cut back, 7 bases at V and 4 bases at J, with 14 bases in the middle. Germline assignment: CDR1 SNHLY and CDR2 FYNNEI. The CDR3 DNA reads TGTGCCAGCATGATGGACAGCGTGAATCAGCCCCAGCATTTT. Its protein product is CASMMDSVNQPQHF.

The chain combines TRBV7-2 with TRBJ2-7; 9 bases map to TRBD2. The CDR3 totals 15 residues. The trim removed 4 bases at V and 3 bases at J, leaving 7 bases unmatched. Germline V gives CDR1 SGHTA, CDR2 FQGNSA. The CDR3 reads CASSSHSGGHYEQYF. Here the CDR3 DNA reads TGTGCCAGCAGCTCTCATAGCGGGGGACACTACGAGCAGTACTTC. Full variable domain (outside the CDR3, taken from reference TRBV7-2 and TRBJ2-7): GAGVSQSPSNKVTEKGKDVELRCDPISGHTALYWYRQSLGQGLEFLIYFQGNSAPDKSGLPSDRFSAERTGGSVSTLTIQRTQQEDSAVYLCASSSHSGGHYEQYFGPGTRLTVT.

The chain recombines TRBV5-1 with TRBJ2-1; 9 nucleotides match TRBD2. The junction had 11 bases not matched to a gene; V was cut back by 6 bases and J by 7 bases. The CDR3 length is 15 residues. The germline gives CDR1 SGHRS, CDR2 YFSETQ. This CDR3 is CASTLGLAPRNEQFF. In DNA form, the CDR3 reads TGCGCCAGCACCCTTGGACTAGCGCCTCGAAATGAGCAGTTCTTC.

The V gene is TRBV5-6, the J gene TRBJ2-7; TRBD1 matches 8 bases. The length of the CDR3 is 16 residues. The J segment lost 3 bases and the V segment lost 5 bases, leaving 13 bases of the junction unmatched. Germline-derived CDR1 and CDR2 are SGHDT and YYEEEE. CDR3 DNA: TGTGCCAGCAGTTCGACAGGGGACGAAGTATACTACGAGCAGTACTTC. Translating it yields CASSSTGDEVYYEQYF.

This chain links TRBV7-9 with TRBJ1-5; TRBD1 agrees at 9 bases. Looked up from germline, CDR1 is SEHNR and CDR2 is FQNEAQ (reference sequence). This CDR3 contains 18 residues. The V segment lost 0 bases and the J segment 7 bases; nucleotides outside the gene matches: 13. Written as DNA, the CDR3 is TGTGCCAGCAGCTTAGCCAATAGAGGGACAGGGAAGGAGCAGCCCCAGCATTTT. As protein: CASSLANRGTGKEQPQHF.

The V call is TRBV4-2, the J call TRBJ1-5, with 8 bases that match TRBD1. The CDR3 spans 14 residues. V lost 2 bases, J lost 7 bases, and 4 bases stayed unmatched. The germline CDR1 and CDR2 sequences are LGHNA and YNFKEQ. The DNA of the CDR3 is TGTGCCAGCAGCCAAAGGACAGGGAACCAGCCCCAGCATTTT. Amino acids: CASSQRTGNQPQHF.

The rearrangement joins TRBV7-8 to TRBJ2-2; TRBD2 is a possible D gene (6 bases). The germline V gene encodes CDR1 SGHVS and CDR2 FQNEAQ. The CDR3 has 16 residues. Deletions cut 4 bases from V and 5 bases from J, with 17 bases between. CDR3 nucleotide sequence: TGTGCCAGCAGCTCTAGCGCGCTGTACGGGACCGGGGAGCTGTTTTTT. Amino acids: CASSSSALYGTGELFF.

This chain uses TRBV27 with TRBJ1-5; the D gene is possibly TRBD1 (6 bases). The V and J ends lost 2 bases and 5 bases respectively, with 16 bases between them. The CDR3 extends over 16 amino acids. Per germline, CDR1 MNHEY and CDR2 SMNVEV (reference sequence). The CDR3: CASSLHGDIRYQPQHF. In nucleotides, the CDR3 is TGTGCCAGCAGTTTACATGGGGACATTAGATATCAGCCCCAGCATTTT.

The J gene is TRBJ2-7, the V gene TRBV7-2, with 9 bases fitting TRBD2. After removal of 3 bases from V and 3 bases from J, the junction contained 6 bases not matched to a gene. CDR1 is SGHTA and CDR2 is FQGNSA in the germline V gene. The CDR3 covers 15 residues. The CDR3 loop is CASSFRGRGLYEQYF. In DNA, the CDR3 is TGTGCCAGCAGCTTCCGCGGGAGGGGGCTCTACGAGCAGTACTTC.

J is TRBJ1-2 and V is TRBV7-9; 7 bases map to TRBD1. Germline CDR1 reads SEHNR; CDR2 reads FQNEAQ (reference sequence). V shed 10 bases, J shed 7 bases, and the junction held 12 bases outside the gene matches. This CDR3 has 13 residues. The CDR3 nucleotides read TGTGCCACTTCATTAGGACAGGCGAGTGGCTACACCTTC. Translation: CATSLGQASGYTF.

This clone was seen more than once but under ten times. This chain connects TRBV18 to TRBJ1-4, with 10 bases aligning to TRBD1. The CDR3 has 15 residues. Looked up from germline, CDR1 is KGHSH and CDR2 is LQKENI. With 4 bases clipped from V and 10 bases from J, the junction kept 9 bases outside the gene matches. The CDR3 nucleotides are TGTGCCAGCTCACTCCGGGACAGGGGTGGCGGAAAACTGTTTTTT. This codes for CASSLRDRGGGKLFF.

This chain links TRBV7-3 with TRBJ2-1, with 7 bases aligning to TRBD1. The germline V gene encodes CDR1 SGHTA and CDR2 FQGTGA. This CDR3 contains 17 residues. The trim removed 0 bases at V and 2 bases at J, leaving 7 bases unmatched. Here the CDR3 reads CASSLTIGQVPYNEQFF. DNA of the CDR3: TGTGCCAGCAGCTTAACTATAGGACAGGTACCCTACAATGAGCAGTTCTTC.

The rearrangement uses TRBV7-2 and TRBJ2-7, with 8 bases that match TRBD1. Germline lookup yields CDR1 SGHTA and CDR2 FQGNSA. CDR3 length: 14 amino acids. The V gene end was trimmed by 6 bases and the J gene end by 6 bases; junction bases not matched to a gene: 10. CDR3 sequence (DNA): TGTGCCAGCAGGCTAGTCAGGGGGCGCGCCGAGCAGTACTTC. Its protein product is CASRLVRGRAEQYF.

V and J are TRBV7-9 and TRBJ2-7; D may be TRBD1 (5 bases). This CDR3 comprises 13 residues. Germline-derived CDR1 and CDR2 are SEHNR and FQNEAQ (reference sequence). V was shortened by 1 base and J by 7 bases, with 11 bases between the two germline ends. Here the CDR3 reads CASSLEGLREQYF. The CDR3 DNA follows: TGTGCCAGCAGCTTAGAGGGGCTACGGGAGCAGTACTTC.

The chain joins TRBV9 to TRBJ2-5; D is ambiguous. Germline assignment: CDR1 SGDLS and CDR2 YYNGEE. This CDR3 contains 14 residues. V was trimmed by 0 bases and J by 5 bases, leaving 11 bases between them. This chain's CDR3 is CASSVAPGTETQYF. The CDR3 DNA reads TGTGCCAGCAGCGTAGCTCCGGGTACCGAGACCCAGTACTTC.

This clone turned up a few times. This chain joins TRBV7-2 and TRBJ1-1; no firm D call. V was cut by 5 bases and J by 7 bases, with 14 bases left in between. This CDR3 spans 13 amino acids. Germline CDR1 SGHTA, CDR2 FQGNSA. The CDR3 nucleotides read TGTGCCAGCAGCCCACGCCCCGACTTTGAAGCTTTCTTT. This encodes CASSPRPDFEAFF.

This clone was seen just once. This chain connects TRBV7-2 to TRBJ1-6; 7 bases agree with TRBD1. V lost 0 bases to trimming and J lost 10 bases; unmatched junction nucleotides: 12. This CDR3 comprises 17 residues. Germline V gene data show CDR1 as SGHTA and CDR2 as FQGNSA. The CDR3 nucleotides are TGTGCCAGCAGCTTAGCGGTAGGGTCCAGGGGGACATCACCCCTCCACTTT. As protein: CASSLAVGSRGTSPLHF.

The V gene is TRBV24-1, the J gene TRBJ1-5; the match to TRBD1 covers 8 bases. The CDR3 spans 16 residues. Germline lookup yields CDR1 KGHDR and CDR2 SFDVKD. Trimming cost V 4 bases and J 2 bases; bases outside gene matches: 6. CDR3 loop: CATSDSDRGGNQPQHF. In nucleotides, the CDR3 is TGTGCCACCAGTGACTCCGACAGGGGAGGCAATCAGCCCCAGCATTTT.

For the CDR3, the DNA is TGTGCCGGAAGAGGCAGTCAAAATGAAAAACTGTTTTTT. Translation: CAGRGSQNEKLFF. The V gene is TRBV30, the J gene TRBJ1-4; D is ambiguous. Trimming removed 8 bases at V and 5 bases at J, with 15 bases between. The CDR3 is 13 amino acids. The germline CDR1 and CDR2 sequences are GTSNPN and SVGIG (reference sequence).

The chain joins TRBV19 to TRBJ2-5; possible D gene TRBD2, 6 bases. The germline CDR1 and CDR2 sequences are LNHDA and SQIVND (reference sequence). CDR3 length: 13 amino acids. Trimming shortened V by 8 bases and J by 1 base, and 11 bases separated the two germline ends. The CDR3 region has the DNA TGTGCCAGTGGGGGGAAGGGCCAAGAGACCCAGTACTTC. This sequence encodes CASGGKGQETQYF. The entire variable domain, with the rest obtained from reference TRBV19 and TRBJ2-5, is as follows: DGGITQSPKYLFRKEGQNVTLSCEQNLNHDAMYWYRQDPGQGLRLIYYSQIVNDFQKGDIAEGYSVSREKKESFPLTVTSAQKNPTAFYLCASGGKGQETQYFGPGTRLLVL.

This chain joins TRBV4-2 and TRBJ2-7; possibly TRBD1 for D (6 bases). V was shortened by 3 bases and J by 0 bases, with 12 bases between the two germline ends. The CDR3 totals 15 residues. Per germline, CDR1 LGHNA and CDR2 YNFKEQ. CDR3 nucleotides: TGTGCCAGCAGCCAGCCTGACAGGAGCTCCTACGAGCAGTACTTC. Its protein is CASSQPDRSSYEQYF.